These T cell receptor beta chains were read from a single sample in a study of blood T cell repertoires in COVID-19. Assay used: immunoSEQ multiplex PCR; TCRdb lists only in-frame clones, some missing. The profile shows roughly 53,000 clones, about 85% of them singletons. Sequencing used peripheral blood. The receptor set was obtained from a man between 50 and 59 years old with acute or convalescent COVID-19. Each CDR3 is given with its conserved first and last residue. The D gene is left open where the match is weak. Size values are once, few and many counts, or a class for expanded clones, and some rows have none.

V,size,length,J,D,DNA,CDR3
TRBV12-3/TRBV12-4,NA,13,TRBJ2-5,NA,TGTGCCAGCAGTGAGTCGGGGTGGGAGACCCAGTACTTC,CASSESGWETQYF
TRBV12-3/TRBV12-4,NA,12,TRBJ2-5,TRBD1,TGTGCCAGCAGTCCAGGGGGAGAGACCCAGTACTTC,CASSPGGETQYF
TRBV18,NA,14,TRBJ2-5,NA,TGTGCCAGCTCACCATGGGGAGTCCAAGAGACCCAGTACTTC,CASSPWGVQETQYF
TRBV7-3,NA,14,TRBJ2-1,TRBD2,TGTGCCAGCGGTTCGGGAGGGTACTACAATGAGCAGTTCTTC,CASGSGGYYNEQFF
TRBV5-1,NA,17,TRBJ2-1,TRBD2,TGCGCCAGCAGCTTTTCGGTAGCGGGAGGGTTGGACAATGAGCAGTTCTTC,CASSFSVAGGLDNEQFF
TRBV19,NA,13,TRBJ2-7,NA,TGTGCCAGTAGTATAGATCCAGGGTACGAGCAGTACTTC,CASSIDPGYEQYF
TRBV2,NA,13,TRBJ1-5,TRBD1,TGTGCCAGCAGGGGGGGACAGTCTCAGCCCCAGCATTTT,CASRGGQSQPQHF
TRBV6-5,NA,13,TRBJ1-1,NA,TGTGCCAGCAGTTTAGGACGCCAGGGTGAAGCTTTCTTT,CASSLGRQGEAFF
TRBV24-1,NA,13,TRBJ2-3,TRBD1,TGTGCCACCGGGGGACAGGGCAGGGATACGCAGTATTTT,CATGGQGRDTQYF
TRBV3-1/TRBV3-2,NA,16,TRBJ2-3,NA,TGTGCCAGCAGCCAATGGTTGGGGGGTGGCACAGATACGCAGTATTTT,CASSQWLGGGTDTQYF
TRBV4-1,few,12,TRBJ1-3,NA,TGCGCCAGCAGCCAAGGGGGGCACACCATATATTTT,CASSQGGHTIYF
TRBV5-4,NA,14,TRBJ2-7,TRBD1,TGTGCCAGCAGCTCACAGGGGGTGGGAAACGAGCAGTACTTC,CASSSQGVGNEQYF
TRBV10-3,NA,15,TRBJ2-2,TRBD1,TGTGCCATCAGTGCCTTGACAGGGCCCGACGCGGAGCTGTTTTTT,CAISALTGPDAELFF
TRBV12-3/TRBV12-4,NA,13,TRBJ1-1,NA,TGTGCCAGCAGCCAAAACAGCAACACTGAAGCTTTCTTT,CASSQNSNTEAFF
TRBV4-1,NA,18,TRBJ2-3,NA,TGCGCCAGTCGCCAAGGGGGGGAGAGGGTGGTCGGTCGGGATACGCAGTATTTT,CASRQGGERVVGRDTQYF
TRBV7-9,NA,15,TRBJ1-1,NA,TGTGCCAGCAGCTGGCTAGGGGTCAAGAACACTGAAGCTTTCTTT,CASSWLGVKNTEAFF
TRBV15,NA,16,TRBJ2-2,TRBD1,TGTGCCACCAGCAGAGTGGCAGGGGGGAACACCGGGGAGCTGTTTTTT,CATSRVAGGNTGELFF
TRBV5-1,NA,16,TRBJ2-7,TRBD1,TGCGCCAGCAGCCCGACAACGGGACAGGGGAGTAGAGAGCAGTACTTC,CASSPTTGQGSREQYF
TRBV30,NA,14,TRBJ1-2,NA,TGTGCCTGGAGTGTGGGCAAGGCTAACTATGGCTACACCTTC,CAWSVGKANYGYTF
TRBV2,NA,19,TRBJ2-2,TRBD2,TGTGCCAGCAACCCAAGCTGGGCTAGCGGGGGGGGCAACACCGGGGAGCTGTTTTTT,CASNPSWASGGGNTGELFF
TRBV7-2,NA,18,TRBJ2-3,TRBD2,TGTGCCAGCAGCTTAGTTGGACTAGCGCCCCGAGGGACAGATACGCAGTATTTT,CASSLVGLAPRGTDTQYF
TRBV5-1,once,17,TRBJ2-1,NA,TGCGCCAGCAGCTTCGACTACGGCAGGCTCTCCTACAATGAGCAGTTCTTC,CASSFDYGRLSYNEQFF
TRBV7-9,NA,15,TRBJ2-3,NA,TGTGCCAGCAGCCTTGGGAGGGGGGGCACAGATACGCAGTATTTT,CASSLGRGGTDTQYF
TRBV6-4,once,14,TRBJ2-5,NA,TGTGCCAGCAGTGAGCTACCCAATCAAGAGACCCAGTACTTC,CASSELPNQETQYF
TRBV5-4,NA,15,TRBJ2-5,NA,TGTGCCAGCAGCTTGGGTCAGGGTAACCAAGAGACCCAGTACTTC,CASSLGQGNQETQYF
TRBV19,NA,13,TRBJ1-1,NA,TGTGCCAGTAGTATAACGAGGATCGGCGAAGCTTTCTTT,CASSITRIGEAFF
TRBV21-1,NA,19,TRBJ2-3,NA,TGTGCCAGCAGCAGCGAGAGTAGCGGGGAGGGCCAGGGAACAGATACGCAGTATTTT,CASSSESSGEGQGTDTQYF
TRBV5-4,NA,16,TRBJ2-5,TRBD1,TGTGCCAGCAGCTCAAAGACAGGGGATATTCAGAAGACCCAGTACTTC,CASSSKTGDIQKTQYF
TRBV6-5,NA,13,TRBJ2-1,NA,TGTGCCAGCAGTTTACGGGGGAACAATGAGCAGTTCTTC,CASSLRGNNEQFF
TRBV10-1,NA,13,TRBJ1-1,NA,TGCGCCAGCAGTGAGTCGGGGGGAACTGAAGCTTTCTTT,CASSESGGTEAFF
TRBV28,few,16,TRBJ1-4,NA,TGTGCCAGCAGTCCTATTGTCGTCCAGGTTAATGAAAAACTGTTTTTT,CASSPIVVQVNEKLFF
TRBV2,NA,12,TRBJ1-5,NA,TGTGCCAGCAGTGAGAGGGTTCAGCCCCAGCATTTT,CASSERVQPQHF
TRBV7-9,NA,17,TRBJ2-1,NA,TGTGCCAGCAGCTTAGGAGGGCGCTCGAGCTCCTACAATGAGCAGTTCTTC,CASSLGGRSSSYNEQFF
TRBV7-7,NA,15,TRBJ2-1,NA,TGTGCTAGCAGCTTGTCGGGTAGCTCCTACAATGAGCAGTTCTTC,CASSLSGSSYNEQFF
TRBV4-1,NA,14,TRBJ2-2,NA,TGCGCCAGCAGCCAAGGACTGGGGGGCGGGGAGCTGTTTTTT,CASSQGLGGGELFF
TRBV19,once,16,TRBJ1-5,NA,TGTGCCAGTAGTACAAAGGGGGGGGCCTTGGATCAGCCCCAGCATTTT,CASSTKGGALDQPQHF
TRBV5-1,NA,15,TRBJ2-7,TRBD2,TGCGCCAGCAGCTTGATGACTAGCGGGGACAACGAGCAGTACTTC,CASSLMTSGDNEQYF
TRBV4-1,NA,17,TRBJ1-4,TRBD1,TGCGCCAGCAGCCATCAGGGACAGGGTGACACTAATGAAAAACTGTTTTTT,CASSHQGQGDTNEKLFF
TRBV9,NA,15,TRBJ2-2,TRBD2,TGTGCCAGCAGCGTAGGGGACTACCTCACCGGGGAGCTGTTTTTT,CASSVGDYLTGELFF
TRBV11-3,NA,16,TRBJ1-4,NA,TGTGCCAGCAGCTTAGGCAAGACAGTGTCGAATGAAAAACTGTTTTTT,CASSLGKTVSNEKLFF
TRBV27,NA,15,TRBJ2-3,TRBD2,TGTGCCAGCAGTTCTAGCGGGAGATGGGGGGATACGCAGTATTTT,CASSSSGRWGDTQYF
TRBV27,NA,16,TRBJ1-4,NA,TGTGCCAGCAGCACCGAGGCGGCCGGGTCTAATGAAAAACTGTTTTTT,CASSTEAAGSNEKLFF
TRBV4-1,NA,14,TRBJ1-1,TRBD1,TGCGCCAGCAGCCAAGGGGACAGGGTTGCTGAAGCTTTCTTT,CASSQGDRVAEAFF
TRBV25-1,NA,13,TRBJ2-1,TRBD2,TGTGCCAGCACTCCCGACAGTAGCGGGAGCCCCCTCTTC,CASTPDSSGSPLF
TRBV19,NA,11,TRBJ1-3,NA,TGTGCCAGTAGTAGTCCGTACACCATATATTTT,CASSSPYTIYF
TRBV14,NA,15,TRBJ2-5,NA,TGTGCCAGCAGCCAAACAGGGCCGGACCAAGAGACCCAGTACTTC,CASSQTGPDQETQYF
TRBV5-1,NA,15,TRBJ2-2,TRBD1,TGCGCCAGCAGCCCCTCGGACAGGTCGGGCGGGGAGCTGTTTTTT,CASSPSDRSGGELFF
TRBV4-1,few,15,TRBJ2-7,NA,TGCGCCAGCAGCCAACCGACATCGGACTCCTACGAGCAGTACTTC,CASSQPTSDSYEQYF
TRBV9,NA,15,TRBJ2-2,NA,TGTGCCAGCAGCCCCACGCTAATTTTCACCGGGGAGCTGTTTTTT,CASSPTLIFTGELFF
TRBV19,NA,13,TRBJ2-7,NA,TGTGCCAGTAGTATCGCAGAATTTTACGAGCAGTACTTC,CASSIAEFYEQYF
TRBV5-8,NA,13,TRBJ1-2,TRBD1,TGTGCCAGCAGCCGTACAGGGGTTCGTGGCTACACCTTC,CASSRTGVRGYTF
TRBV5-4,NA,17,TRBJ2-7,TRBD2,TGTGCCAGCAGCACAAGGGGACTAGCGGGAGGCCCCTACGAGCAGTACTTC,CASSTRGLAGGPYEQYF
TRBV7-2,NA,14,TRBJ2-7,TRBD1,TGTGCCAGCAGCTCCGGGACAGGGTCCTACGAGCAGTACTTC,CASSSGTGSYEQYF
TRBV5-1,NA,16,TRBJ2-3,TRBD2,TGCGCCAGCAGCTTGGCTAGCGGGGGGCGCACAGATACGCAGTATTTT,CASSLASGGRTDTQYF
TRBV4-2,NA,16,TRBJ2-7,TRBD2,TGTGCCAGCAGCCAAGATCTGGTGGGGGGGGCCTACGAGCAGTACTTC,CASSQDLVGGAYEQYF
TRBV19,NA,16,TRBJ2-5,NA,TGTGCCAGTAGTATAGATCCAGTGAATCAGCAAGAGACCCAGTACTTC,CASSIDPVNQQETQYF
TRBV19,NA,12,TRBJ2-3,NA,TGTGCCAGTAGACAGGGATTAGATACGCAGTATTTT,CASRQGLDTQYF
TRBV5-1,NA,14,TRBJ1-2,TRBD1,TGCGCCAGCAGCTTGAAAGGGACAGGGAGTGGCTACACCTTC,CASSLKGTGSGYTF